Shown below are 14 T cell receptor beta chains from a single sample sequenced in a study of CD8+ T cells in alopecia areata. RNA was extracted and reverse transcribed into cDNA as the sequencing template. Sequencing was performed with immunoSEQ multiplex PCR; in TCRdb, only in-frame clones are kept and a portion is missing. Of about 200,000 clones detected, 50% to 60% appear once; the ten largest clones hold around 1.4%. Stated treatment: oral pan-JAK inhibitor, 5-10 mg twice daily. The material sequenced was CD4+ T cells sorted from blood, taken at week 4, from a patient treated with tofacitinib. The receptors were gathered from a human donor with alopecia areata.

Only one count was recorded for this clone. The J gene is TRBJ1-1, the V gene TRBV6-6, with 7 bases matching TRBD1. This CDR3 has 14 residues. With 5 bases clipped from V and 2 bases from J, the junction kept 5 bases outside the gene matches. The germline gives CDR1 MNHNY, CDR2 SVGAGI (reference sequence). The CDR3 loop is CASSGQEINTEAFF. Written as DNA, the CDR3 is TGTGCCAGCAGTGGACAGGAGATTAACACTGAAGCTTTCTTT.

The rearrangement joins TRBV29-1 to TRBJ1-2; D is uncertain. CDR1 and CDR2 from the germline V gene are SQVTM and ANQGSEA. V was cut by 4 bases and J by 4 bases, with 16 bases left in between. The CDR3 is made up of 14 amino acids. The CDR3 DNA reads TGCAGCGTTGTGAGCCCAGGTCGTGGCTATGGCTACACCTTC. Protein: CSVVSPGRGYGYTF.

The gene calls are TRBV20-1 and TRBJ2-4; D tentatively fits TRBD1 or TRBD2 (5 bases each). Germline lookup yields CDR1 DFQATT and CDR2 SNEGSKA (reference sequence). The CDR3 covers 10 residues. CDR3 loop: CSLQGDIQYF. CDR3 nucleotide sequence: TGCAGCCTCCAGGGAGACATTCAGTACTTC.

The V and J genes are TRBV6-4 and TRBJ2-1, with D perhaps TRBD2 (6 bases). CDR3 length equals 13 residues. CDR1 MRHNA and CDR2 SNTAGT come from the germline V gene. V lost 4 bases to trimming and J lost 8 bases, with 12 bases between them. Here the CDR3 reads CASSVRGGDEQFF. The CDR3, as DNA: TGTGCCAGCAGTGTTAGGGGCGGGGATGAGCAGTTCTTC.

The rearrangement uses TRBV15 and TRBJ2-2; D gene unclear. Trimming pared 6 bases from V and 4 bases from J, leaving 12 bases between. The CDR3 consists of 14 residues. Germline CDR1 and CDR2: LNHNV and YYDKDF (reference sequence). The DNA of the CDR3 is TGTGCCACCAGTATATGGGTTGGCACCGGGGAGCTGTTTTTT. It encodes CATSIWVGTGELFF.

The CDR3 bases are TGTGCCAGCAGTGAATCCTTTTTTGCAGGGAGTCAGCCCCAGCATTTT. Its translation: CASSESFFAGSQPQHF. This chain joins TRBV2 and TRBJ1-5, with D possibly being TRBD1 (5 bases). V lost 2 bases and J 6 bases, leaving 17 bases between the germline ends. The CDR3 is 16 amino acids. Germline V CDR1 and CDR2: SNHLY, FYNNEI.

The rearrangement joins TRBV7-2 to TRBJ2-7; 10 positions agree with TRBD2. V was clipped by 4 bases and J by 6 bases; unmatched bases: 6. The CDR3 length is 14 residues. Looked up from germline, CDR1 is SGHTA and CDR2 is FQGNSA. The CDR3 nucleotides read TGTGCCAGCAGCTCTAAGCGGGGGGGCCTCGAGCAGTACTTC. The encoded protein is CASSSKRGGLEQYF.

This clone was counted only a few times. V gene TRBV20-1 combines with J gene TRBJ2-1; D is ambiguous. Per germline, CDR1 DFQATT and CDR2 SNEGSKA (reference sequence). The CDR3 has 10 amino acids. V shed 5 bases and J shed 14 bases, with 13 bases lying between them. CDR3 sequence: CSADKTSEFF. In DNA form, the CDR3 reads TGCAGTGCTGACAAAACGTCGGAGTTCTTC.

This sequence joins TRBV11-3 and TRBJ2-1; the match to TRBD2 covers 7 bases. V lost 5 bases and J lost 3; bases outside the gene matches: 7. There are 15 residues in the CDR3. Germline V lookup: CDR1 SGHNT, CDR2 YENEEA. The CDR3 loop is CASSAPGLFYNEQFF. The CDR3 DNA follows: TGTGCCAGCAGCGCACCGGGACTATTCTACAATGAGCAGTTCTTC.

The chain recombines TRBV15 with TRBJ1-1; D remains ambiguous. Germline assignment: CDR1 LNHNV and CDR2 YYDKDF (reference sequence). The V gene lost 0 bases and the J gene lost 3 bases, with 14 bases spanning the gap. The CDR3 totals 16 residues. The CDR3, as DNA: TGTGCCACCAGCAGAGAGGGAAGGAGCAGGCACACTGAAGCTTTCTTT. Its translation is CATSREGRSRHTEAFF. Full variable domain (outside the CDR3, taken from reference TRBV15 and TRBJ1-1): DAMVIQNPRYQVTQFGKPVTLSCSQTLNHNVMYWYQQKSSQAPKLLFHYYDKDFNNEADTPDNFQSRRPNTSFCFLDIRSPGLGDTAMYLCATSREGRSRHTEAFFGQGTRLTVV.

V and J are TRBV2 and TRBJ2-7; 7 bases align to TRBD1. The CDR3 totals 14 residues. Germline V lookup: CDR1 SNHLY, CDR2 FYNNEI. J lost 5 bases, V lost 10 bases, and 14 bases had no gene match. Here the CDR3 DNA reads TGTGCCACCACACAGGGGCCGGGGATCCACGAGCAGTACTTC. The encoded protein is CATTQGPGIHEQYF.

This clone occurred a few times. The chain links TRBV5-1 to TRBJ1-4; D remains ambiguous. The V gene lost 3 bases and the J gene lost 5 bases, with 8 bases spanning the gap. The CDR3 length is 13 residues. Germline V gene data show CDR1 as SGHRS and CDR2 as YFSETQ. CDR3 nucleotide sequence: TGCGCCAGCAGCTCTGCGAAAAATGAAAAACTGTTTTTT. Its protein product is CASSSAKNEKLFF. Full variable domain (outside the CDR3, taken from reference TRBV5-1 and TRBJ1-4): KAGVTQTPRYLIKTRGQQVTLSCSPISGHRSVSWYQQTPGQGLQFLFEYFSETQRNKGNFPGRFSGRQFSNSRSEMNVSTLELGDSALYLCASSSAKNEKLFFGSGTQLSVL.

In its sample, this clone was seen a few times. The CDR3 DNA reads as TGTGCCAGCAGTACCGACAGGGGACGAACTGAAGCTTTCTTT. It codes for CASSTDRGRTEAFF. The V gene is TRBV2, the J gene TRBJ1-1; TRBD1 matches at 8 bases. Per germline, CDR1 SNHLY and CDR2 FYNNEI. The V gene end was trimmed by 5 bases and the J gene end by 5 bases; junction bases not matched to a gene: 7. The CDR3 has 14 amino acids.

This chain connects TRBV6-1 to TRBJ2-7, with D maybe TRBD2 (6 bases). The V gene lost 4 bases and the J gene lost 6 bases, with 10 bases spanning the gap. The germline V gene has CDR1 MNHNS and CDR2 SASEGT. CDR3 length: 12 amino acids. Here the CDR3 reads CASSVLGGEQYF. CDR3 bases: TGTGCCAGCAGTGTTTTGGGAGGCGAGCAGTACTTC.